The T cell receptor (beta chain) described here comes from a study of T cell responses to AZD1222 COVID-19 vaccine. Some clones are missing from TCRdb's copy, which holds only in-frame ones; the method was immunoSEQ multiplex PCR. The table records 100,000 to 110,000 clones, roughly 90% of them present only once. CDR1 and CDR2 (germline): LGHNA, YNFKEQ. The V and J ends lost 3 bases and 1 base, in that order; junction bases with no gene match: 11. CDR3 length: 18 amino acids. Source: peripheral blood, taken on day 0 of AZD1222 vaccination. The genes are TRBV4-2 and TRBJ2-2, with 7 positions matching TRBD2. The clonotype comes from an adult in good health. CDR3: CASSQTRLLAVNTGELFF. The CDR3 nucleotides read TGTGCCAGCAGCCAGACGCGCCTCCTAGCGGTGAACACCGGGGAGCTGTTTTTT.